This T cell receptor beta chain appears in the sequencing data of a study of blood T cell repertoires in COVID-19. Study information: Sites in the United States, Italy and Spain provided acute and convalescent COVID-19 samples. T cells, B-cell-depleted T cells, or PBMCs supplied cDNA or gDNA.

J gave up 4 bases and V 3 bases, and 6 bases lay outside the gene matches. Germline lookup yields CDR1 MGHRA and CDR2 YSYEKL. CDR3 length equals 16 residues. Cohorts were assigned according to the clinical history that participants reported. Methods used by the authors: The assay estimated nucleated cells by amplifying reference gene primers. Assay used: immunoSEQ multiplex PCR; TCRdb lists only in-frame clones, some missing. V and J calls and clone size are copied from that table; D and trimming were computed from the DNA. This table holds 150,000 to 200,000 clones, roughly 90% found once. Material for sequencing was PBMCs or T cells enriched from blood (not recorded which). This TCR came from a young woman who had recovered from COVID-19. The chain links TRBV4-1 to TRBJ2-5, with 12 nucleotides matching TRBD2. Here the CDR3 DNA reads TGCGCCAGCAGCCATGGGGGACTAGCGGGCGCAGAGACCCAGTACTTC. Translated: CASSHGGLAGAETQYF.